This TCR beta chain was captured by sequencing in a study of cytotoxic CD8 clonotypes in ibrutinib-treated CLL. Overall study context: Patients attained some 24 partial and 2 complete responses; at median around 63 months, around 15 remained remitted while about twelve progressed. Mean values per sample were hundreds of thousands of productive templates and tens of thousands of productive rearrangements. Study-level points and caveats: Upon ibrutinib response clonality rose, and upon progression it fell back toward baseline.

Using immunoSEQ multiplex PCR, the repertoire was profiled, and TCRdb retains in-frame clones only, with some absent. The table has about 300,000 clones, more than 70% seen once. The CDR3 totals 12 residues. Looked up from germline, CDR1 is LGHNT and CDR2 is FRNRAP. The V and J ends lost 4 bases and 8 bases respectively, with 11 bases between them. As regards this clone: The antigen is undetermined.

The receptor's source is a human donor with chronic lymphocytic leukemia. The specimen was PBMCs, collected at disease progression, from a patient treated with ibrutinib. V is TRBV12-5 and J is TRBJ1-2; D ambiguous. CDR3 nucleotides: TGTGCTAGTGGTTCCGATAAGGAGGGCTACACCTTC. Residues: CASGSDKEGYTF.